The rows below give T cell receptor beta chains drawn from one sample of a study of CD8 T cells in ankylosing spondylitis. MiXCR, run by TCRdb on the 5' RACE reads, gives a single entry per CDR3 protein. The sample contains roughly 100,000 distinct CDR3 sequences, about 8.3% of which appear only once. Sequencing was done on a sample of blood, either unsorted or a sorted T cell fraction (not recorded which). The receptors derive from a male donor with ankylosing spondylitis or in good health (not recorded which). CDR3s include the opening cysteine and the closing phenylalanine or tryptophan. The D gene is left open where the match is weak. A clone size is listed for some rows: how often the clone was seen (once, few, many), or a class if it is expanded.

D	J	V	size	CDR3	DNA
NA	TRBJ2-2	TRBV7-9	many	CATGELFF	TGTGCCACCGGGGAGCTGTTTTTT
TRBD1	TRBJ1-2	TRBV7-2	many	CASSLAPGGVENGYTF	TGTGCCAGCAGCTTAGCCCCAGGGGGGGTAGAGAATGGCTACACCTTC
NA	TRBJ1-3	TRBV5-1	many	CATRGEPGNTIYF	TGCGCCACTCGAGGGGAGCCCGGAAACACCATATATTTT
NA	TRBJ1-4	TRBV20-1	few	CSARDLGGREKLFF	TGCAGTGCTAGAGATTTGGGGGGCCGCGAAAAACTGTTTTTT
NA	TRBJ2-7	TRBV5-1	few	CASSSQGASSQQYF	TGCGCCAGCAGCTCACAGGGCGCCTCATCCCAGCAGTACTTC
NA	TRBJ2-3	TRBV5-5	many	CASSLDHPTDTQYF	TGTGCCAGCAGCTTGGACCATCCGACAGATACGCAGTATTTT
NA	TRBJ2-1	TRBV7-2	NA	CASSPGIYNEQFF	TGTGCCAGCAGCCCGGGGATCTACAATGAGCAGTTCTTC
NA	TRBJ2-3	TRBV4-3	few	CASSQEGGSIDTQYF	TGCGCCAGCAGCCAAGAGGGGGGCAGCATAGATACGCAGTATTTT
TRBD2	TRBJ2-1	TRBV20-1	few	CSATGTSDEDEQFF	TGCAGTGCCACCGGGACTAGCGACGAAGATGAGCAGTTCTTC
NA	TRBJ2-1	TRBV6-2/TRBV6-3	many	CASSSGGLDEQFF	TGTGCCAGCAGTTCAGGCGGGCTCGATGAGCAGTTCTTC
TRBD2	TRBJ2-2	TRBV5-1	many	CASSGLANTGELFF	TGCGCCAGCAGTGGACTAGCGAACACCGGGGAGCTGTTTTTT
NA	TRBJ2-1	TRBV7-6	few	CASREFGGREQFF	TGTGCCAGTCGAGAGTTTGGAGGGCGTGAGCAGTTCTTC
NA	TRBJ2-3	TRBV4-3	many	CASSQEFRDWSIDTQYF	TGCGCCAGCAGCCAAGAGTTCCGGGACTGGTCTATAGATACGCAGTATTTT
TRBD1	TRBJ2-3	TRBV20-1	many	CSAVGQGSDTQYF	TGCAGTGCTGTGGGACAGGGGTCAGATACGCAGTATTTT
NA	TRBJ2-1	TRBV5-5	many	CASNTQGSSYNEQFF	TGTGCCAGCAATACTCAGGGAAGCTCCTACAATGAGCAGTTCTTC
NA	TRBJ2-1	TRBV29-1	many	CSVGGASAPNLANEQFF	TGCAGCGTTGGGGGGGCTAGCGCGCCAAATCTGGCGAATGAGCAGTTCTTC
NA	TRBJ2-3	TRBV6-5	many	CASSYGGGQVDTQYF	TGTGCCAGCAGTTATGGTGGGGGGCAGGTAGATACGCAGTATTTT
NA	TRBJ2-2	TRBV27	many	CASSFGTRNTGELFF	TGTGCCAGCAGTTTTGGGACAAGAAACACCGGGGAGCTGTTTTTT
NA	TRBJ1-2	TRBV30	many	CAGYLGVRPSDGYTF	TGTGCCGGATACCTAGGGGTACGACCCTCGGATGGCTACACCTTC
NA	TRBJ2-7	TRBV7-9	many	CASTPLISYEQYF	TGTGCCAGCACCCCGCTGATTTCCTACGAGCAGTACTTC
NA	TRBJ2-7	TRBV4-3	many	CASSQEATAYEQYF	TGCGCCAGCAGCCAAGAGGCTACAGCCTACGAGCAGTACTTC
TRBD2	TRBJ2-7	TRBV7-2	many	CASSLGTSGSGSHF	TGTGCCAGCAGCTTAGGGACTAGCGGGTCAGGCTCCCATTTC
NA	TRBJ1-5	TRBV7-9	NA	CASSPPPQHF	TGTGCCAGCAGCCCTCCCCCCCAGCATTTT
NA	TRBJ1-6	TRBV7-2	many	CASSQVGPANSPLHF	TGTGCCAGCAGCCAAGTGGGGCCTGCTAATTCACCCCTCCACTTT
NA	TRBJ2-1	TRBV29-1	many	CSVVSALADFYNEQFF	TGCAGCGTTGTTTCTGCGTTAGCTGATTTTTACAATGAGCAGTTCTTC
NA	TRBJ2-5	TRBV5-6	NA	CASSGGFAGKHQETQYF	TGTGCCAGCAGCGGTGGTTTTGCGGGGAAACATCAAGAGACCCAGTACTTC
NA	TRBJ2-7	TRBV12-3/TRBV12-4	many	CASSLFLQEYEQYF	TGTGCCAGCAGTTTGTTTTTACAGGAGTACGAGCAGTACTTC
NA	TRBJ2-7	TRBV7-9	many	CASSPRIQHSPYEQYF	TGTGCCAGCAGCCCCCGGATCCAGCACAGTCCCTACGAGCAGTACTTC
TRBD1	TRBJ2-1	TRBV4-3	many	CASSHGRDREYNEQFF	TGCGCCAGCAGCCATGGCCGGGACAGGGAATACAATGAGCAGTTCTTC
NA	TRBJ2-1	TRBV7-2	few	CASRSVSRYNEQFF	TGTGCCAGCAGATCCGTAAGTCGGTACAATGAGCAGTTCTTC
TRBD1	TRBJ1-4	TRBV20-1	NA	CSARDTGANEKLFF	TGCAGTGCTAGAGATACAGGGGCTAATGAAAAACTGTTTTTT
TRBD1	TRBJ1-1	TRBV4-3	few	CASSQEHLQGGSVTEAFF	TGCGCCAGCAGCCAAGAGCATTTACAGGGGGGGAGTGTCACTGAAGCTTTCTTT
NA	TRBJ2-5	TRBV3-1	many	CASSQGPLGSGQETQYF	TGTGCCAGCAGCCAAGGCCCCTTGGGGAGCGGACAAGAGACCCAGTACTTC
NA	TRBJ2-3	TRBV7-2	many	CASSPVSDTQYF	TGTGCCAGCAGCCCCGTGTCAGATACGCAGTATTTT
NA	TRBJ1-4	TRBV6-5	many	CASSYGAGRGEKLFF	TGTGCCAGCAGTTACGGGGCGGGCCGAGGGGAAAAACTGTTTTTT
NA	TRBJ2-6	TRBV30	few	CAWETGVAGANVLTF	TGTGCCTGGGAGACGGGGGTCGCTGGGGCCAACGTCCTGACTTTC
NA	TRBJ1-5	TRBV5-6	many	CASSLWGNQPQHF	TGTGCCAGCAGCTTGTGGGGAAATCAGCCCCAGCATTTT
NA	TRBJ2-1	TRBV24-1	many	CATLPGTNEQFF	TGTGCCACCTTGCCTGGGACCAATGAGCAGTTCTTC